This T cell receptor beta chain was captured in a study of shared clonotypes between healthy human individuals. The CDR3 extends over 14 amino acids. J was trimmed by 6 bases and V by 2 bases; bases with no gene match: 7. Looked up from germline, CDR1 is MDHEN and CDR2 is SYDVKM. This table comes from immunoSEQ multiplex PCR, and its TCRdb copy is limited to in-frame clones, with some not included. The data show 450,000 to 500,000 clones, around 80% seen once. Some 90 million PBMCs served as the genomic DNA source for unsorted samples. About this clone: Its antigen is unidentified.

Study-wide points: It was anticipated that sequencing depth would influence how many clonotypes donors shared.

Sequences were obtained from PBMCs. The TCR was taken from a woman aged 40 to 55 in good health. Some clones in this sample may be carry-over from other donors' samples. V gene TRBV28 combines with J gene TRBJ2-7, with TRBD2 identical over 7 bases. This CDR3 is CASSLIPAGSEQYF. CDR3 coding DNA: TGTGCCAGCAGTTTAATCCCAGCGGGGAGCGAGCAGTACTTC. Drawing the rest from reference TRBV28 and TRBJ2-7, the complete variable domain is DVKVTQSSRYLVKRTGEKVFLECVQDMDHENMFWYRQDPGLGLRLIYFSYDVKMKEKGDIPEGYSVSREKKERFSLILESASTNQTSMYLCASSLIPAGSEQYFGPGTRLTVT.